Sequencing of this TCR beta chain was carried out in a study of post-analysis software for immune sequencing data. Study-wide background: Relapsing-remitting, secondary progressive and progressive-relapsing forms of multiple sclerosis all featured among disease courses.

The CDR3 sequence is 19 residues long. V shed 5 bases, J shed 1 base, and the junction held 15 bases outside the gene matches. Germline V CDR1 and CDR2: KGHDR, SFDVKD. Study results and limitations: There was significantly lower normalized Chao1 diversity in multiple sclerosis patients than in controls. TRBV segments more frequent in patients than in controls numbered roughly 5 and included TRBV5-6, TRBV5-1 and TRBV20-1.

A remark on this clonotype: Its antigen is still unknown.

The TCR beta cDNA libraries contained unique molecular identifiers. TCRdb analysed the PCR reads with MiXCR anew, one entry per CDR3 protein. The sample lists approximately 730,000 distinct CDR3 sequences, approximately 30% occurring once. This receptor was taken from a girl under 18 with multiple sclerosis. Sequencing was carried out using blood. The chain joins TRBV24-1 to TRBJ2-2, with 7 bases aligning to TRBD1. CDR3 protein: CATSGRMKGAYVNTGELFF. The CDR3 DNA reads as TGTGCCACCAGTGGACGAATGAAGGGGGCATATGTGAACACCGGGGAGCTGTTTTTT.